These 27 T cell receptor beta chains were all obtained from the same sample, sequenced in a study of cytomegalovirus exposure and HLA in healthy donors. The PCR used 60 Vbeta and 13 Jbeta primers. Some clones are missing from TCRdb's copy, which holds only in-frame ones; the method was immunoSEQ multiplex PCR. Of some 88,000 clones listed, roughly 70% are singletons. The sequencing input was PBMCs. The receptor set was obtained from a woman younger than 30 in good health and CMV-seropositive.

The genes are TRBV2 and TRBJ1-5; D unclear. The CDR3 loop spans 15 amino acids. Deletions cut 7 bases from V and 0 bases from J, with 13 bases between. Germline V gives CDR1 SNHLY, CDR2 FYNNEI. The CDR3 sequence is CASIEGSYSNQPQHF. The DNA of the CDR3 is TGTGCCAGCATCGAGGGAAGCTATAGCAATCAGCCCCAGCATTTT.

The chain carries TRBV2 and TRBJ2-5; D unresolved. Trimming removed 5 bases from V and 5 bases from J, with 9 bases in between. The CDR3 sequence is 12 residues long. CDR1 and CDR2 from the germline V gene are SNHLY and FYNNEI. This chain's CDR3 is CASSTTSETQYF. CDR3 nucleotide sequence: TGTGCCAGCAGTACTACGTCGGAGACCCAGTACTTC.

CDR3: CATSPSGRADKQYF. The CDR3 DNA sequence: TGTGCCACCAGTCCGAGCGGGAGGGCCGACAAGCAGTACTTC. The V and J genes are TRBV15 and TRBJ2-7; TRBD2 agrees at 10 bases. The CDR3 is 14 amino acids. Germline CDR1 LNHNV, CDR2 YYDKDF (reference sequence). J gave up 8 bases and V 6 bases, and 10 bases lay outside the gene matches.

This chain connects TRBV10-3 to TRBJ1-5, with D tentatively TRBD1 (5 bases). This CDR3 is built from 16 residues. Germline V gene sequence: CDR1 ENHRY, CDR2 SYGVKD. V lost 10 bases, J lost 2 bases, and 21 bases lay in between. The CDR3 loop reads CATENDQGGGNQPQHF. The CDR3 nucleotides are TGTGCCACGGAAAACGATCAGGGAGGTGGCAATCAGCCCCAGCATTTT.

This chain joins TRBV19 and TRBJ2-3, with 11 bases identical to TRBD1. The CDR3 has 15 amino acids. V lost 6 bases to trimming and J lost 3 bases; unmatched junction nucleotides: 5. Germline V gives CDR1 LNHDA, CDR2 SQIVND (reference sequence). The CDR3 sequence is CASRPGQGVTDTQYF. The CDR3 DNA reads TGTGCCAGTAGACCGGGACAGGGGGTAACAGATACGCAGTATTTT.

This clone has only a few counts. The final CDR3 position lacks the conserved phenylalanine or tryptophan, pointing to a likely read error. The DNA is omitted, as the CDR3 cannot be located on it reliably, and the CDR3 follows TCRdb's listing. CDR3 loop: CASSLVIWGGYERVG. The gene calls are TRBV5-4 and TRBJ2-7; the table's D call, TRBD2, has no DNA check behind it. Germline loops: CDR1 SGHNT, CDR2 YYREEE (reference sequence). The CDR3 spans 15 residues, counting both ends.

This clone has more than one count but fewer than ten. The rearrangement joins TRBV10-3 to TRBJ1-2; 7 nucleotides align to TRBD1. V lost 4 bases and J lost 4; bases outside the gene matches: 3. Germline V lookup: CDR1 ENHRY, CDR2 SYGVKD. The CDR3 length is 13 residues. This CDR3 reads CAISADRSYGYTF. CDR3 sequence (DNA): TGTGCCATCAGTGCGGACAGGAGCTATGGCTACACCTTC.

The chain employs TRBV27 and TRBJ1-4; TRBD1 matches 7 bases. From germline, CDR1 is MNHEY and CDR2 SMNVEV (reference sequence). V gave up 4 bases and J gave up 4 bases; unmatched junction bases: 3. CDR3 length: 14 amino acids. The CDR3 region is CASSSGQSNEKLFF. The CDR3 DNA sequence: TGTGCCAGCAGTTCGGGACAGAGTAATGAAAAACTGTTTTTT.

This chain joins TRBV14 and TRBJ2-1; 8 bases are shared with TRBD2. Germline lookup yields CDR1 SGHDN and CDR2 FVKESK. Unmatched junction bases numbered 19, after V lost 3 bases and J lost 9 bases. CDR3 size: 18 residues. The CDR3 coding sequence is TGTGCCAGCAGCCATCCCCCCGGCCTAGCGGGCGCGCTCCCTGAGCAGTTCTTC. Its translation: CASSHPPGLAGALPEQFF.

This clone was observed a few times. The chain links TRBV25-1 to TRBJ2-7, with TRBD1 matching over 9 bases. V gave up 3 bases and J gave up 5 bases; unmatched junction bases: 5. In germline, CDR1 is MGHDK, CDR2 SYGVNS. The CDR3 contains 14 residues. CDR3 sequence reads: CASSELGQGHEQYF. Here the CDR3 DNA reads TGTGCCAGCAGTGAGCTGGGACAGGGCCACGAGCAGTACTTC.

The chain recombines TRBV4-2 with TRBJ2-2; 16 bases agree with TRBD2. This CDR3 has 19 residues. In germline, CDR1 is LGHNA, CDR2 YNFKEQ. Trimming cost V 1 base and J 5 bases; bases outside gene matches: 7. The CDR3: CASSQGSGLAGGGTGELFF. The CDR3 coding sequence is TGTGCCAGCAGCCAAGGATCGGGACTAGCGGGAGGGGGGACCGGGGAGCTGTTTTTT.

The chain has TRBV5-1 and TRBJ1-4, with D maybe TRBD1 (6 bases). CDR3 length: 16 residues. The germline V gene encodes CDR1 SGHRS and CDR2 YFSETQ. V was cut by 0 bases and J by 5 bases, with 14 bases left in between. The CDR3 here is CASSLGPGQKNEKLFF. The CDR3 DNA reads TGCGCCAGCAGCTTGGGCCCCGGACAGAAGAATGAAAAACTGTTTTTT.

The chain carries TRBV5-1 and TRBJ2-1, with a tentative D call TRBD1 (6 bases). The V gene lost 1 base and the J gene lost 5 bases, with 13 bases spanning the gap. CDR1 is SGHRS and CDR2 is YFSETQ in the germline V gene. The CDR3 loop spans 15 amino acids. Written as DNA, the CDR3 is TGCGCCAGCAGCTTGAGGGGGTTCGGGGACAATGAGCAGTTCTTC. Protein product: CASSLRGFGDNEQFF.

The chain carries TRBV28 and TRBJ2-5; 10 nucleotides match TRBD1. Germline V gene lookup returns CDR1 MDHEN and CDR2 SYDVKM. This CDR3 has 16 amino acids. J gave up 4 bases and V 4 bases, and 9 bases lay outside the gene matches. CDR3 protein: CASSSQGQGIRETQYF. DNA for the CDR3: TGTGCCAGCAGTTCCCAGGGACAGGGGATTAGAGAGACCCAGTACTTC. Full variable domain (remainder filled in from reference TRBV28 and TRBJ2-5): DVKVTQSSRYLVKRTGEKVFLECVQDMDHENMFWYRQDPGLGLRLIYFSYDVKMKEKGDIPEGYSVSREKKERFSLILESASTNQTSMYLCASSSQGQGIRETQYFGPGTRLLVL.

This chain uses TRBV2 with TRBJ1-4; D is undetermined. V lost 5 bases to trimming and J lost 5 bases, with 9 bases between them. Germline V gene data show CDR1 as SNHLY and CDR2 as FYNNEI. The CDR3 spans 13 residues. CDR3 bases: TGTGCCAGCAGTTCCGGAGGAAATGAAAAACTGTTTTTT. Its protein product is CASSSGGNEKLFF.

There are a few counts of this clone. The chain joins TRBV6-5 to TRBJ1-1; D gene uncertain. V was shortened by 2 bases and J by 1 base, with 8 bases between the two germline ends. Germline values: CDR1 MNHEY, CDR2 SVGAGI. This CDR3 contains 14 residues. DNA for the CDR3: TGTGCCAGCAGTTACGTCTCAGAGAACACTGAAGCTTTCTTT. It codes for CASSYVSENTEAFF.

This rearrangement joins TRBV11-2 to TRBJ1-1; D unclear. CDR1 is SGHAT, CDR2 FQNNGV, per germline. The CDR3 loop spans 13 amino acids. Trimming shortened V by 0 bases and J by 1 base, and 3 bases separated the two germline ends. DNA of the CDR3: TGTGCCAGCAGCTTAGACGGGAACACTGAAGCTTTCTTT. This encodes CASSLDGNTEAFF.

The chain is built from TRBV7-2 and TRBJ1-4; perhaps TRBD1 as D (6 bases). The germline V gene has CDR1 SGHTA and CDR2 FQGNSA. The CDR3 spans 14 residues. The germline V and J ends were trimmed by 1 base and 5 bases, with 8 bases remaining between them. The CDR3 reads CASSLGRGNEKLFF. In DNA, the CDR3 is TGTGCCAGCAGCTTAGGCAGGGGAAATGAAAAACTGTTTTTT.

The chain employs TRBV4-1 and TRBJ2-5, with no clear D. The germline CDR1 and CDR2 sequences are MGHRA and YSYEKL. The CDR3 is 13 residues long. Deletions cut 1 base from V and 5 bases from J, with 8 bases between. The CDR3 DNA reads as TGCGCCAGCAGCCAAGTTCTATTGGAGACCCAGTACTTC. Its translation is CASSQVLLETQYF.

This clone was seen just once. The chain combines TRBV2 with TRBJ2-5; a possible D gene is TRBD1 (5 bases). The CDR3 has 14 residues. Trimming stripped 7 bases from V and 1 base from J, with 13 bases between. Germline V lookup: CDR1 SNHLY, CDR2 FYNNEI. CDR3 protein: CASKAGSPQETQYF. CDR3 nucleotide sequence: TGTGCCAGCAAGGCAGGGTCGCCCCAAGAGACCCAGTACTTC.

The chain uses TRBV11-3 and TRBJ2-1; TRBD2 matches at 14 bases. The CDR3 runs to 14 residues. Germline V gene lookup returns CDR1 SGHNT and CDR2 YENEEA. The junction had 2 bases not matched to a gene; V was cut back by 5 bases and J by 8 bases. For the CDR3, the DNA is TGTGCCAGCAGCCGGGGACTAGCGGGAGATGAGCAGTTCTTC. Residues: CASSRGLAGDEQFF.

The chain uses TRBV7-9 and TRBJ2-1, with D possibly TRBD1 on 5 matching bases. V was clipped by 0 bases and J by 4 bases, with 10 bases between them. The germline V gene encodes CDR1 SEHNR and CDR2 FQNEAQ (reference sequence). The CDR3 has 15 amino acids. The CDR3 DNA follows: TGTGCCAGCAGCTTAGCCCGGCAGGGTTACAATGAGCAGTTCTTC. Protein sequence: CASSLARQGYNEQFF.

The chain uses TRBV28 and TRBJ2-2; TRBD2 matches at 8 bases. J gave up 5 bases and V 9 bases, and 11 bases lay outside the gene matches. This CDR3 is 15 amino acids long. CDR1 MDHEN and CDR2 SYDVKM come from the germline V gene. The CDR3 nucleotides read TGTGCCAGTCGCGGAGCGGGAGTGGGGACCGGGGAGCTGTTTTTT. Encoded protein: CASRGAGVGTGELFF. Combining the CDR3 with reference TRBV28 and TRBJ2-2 gives the whole variable domain DVKVTQSSRYLVKRTGEKVFLECVQDMDHENMFWYRQDPGLGLRLIYFSYDVKMKEKGDIPEGYSVSREKKERFSLILESASTNQTSMYLCASRGAGVGTGELFFGEGSRLTVL.

The chain uses TRBV23-1 and TRBJ1-5; D might be TRBD1 (5 bases). TRBV23-1 is an ORF for which the function is uncertain. The V end lost 0 bases, the J end lost 4 bases, and 10 bases lay between the germline ends. The CDR3 consists of 15 residues. CDR3 nucleotide sequence: TGCGCCAGCAGTCAATCGGGGGACTTTAATCAGCCCCAGCATTTT. Encoded protein: CASSQSGDFNQPQHF.

The chain recombines TRBV28 with TRBJ2-5; 16 bases line up with TRBD2. Germline CDR1 MDHEN, CDR2 SYDVKM. This CDR3 has 17 residues. V shed 5 bases and J 5 bases; nucleotides not matched to a gene: 8. CDR3 DNA sequence: TGTGCCAGCAGTCCCGCGGGACTAGCGGGAGGGGGGGAGACCCAGTACTTC. It codes for CASSPAGLAGGGETQYF.

In this sample, this clone turned up a few times. The chain couples TRBV9 to TRBJ2-3; 8 nucleotides match TRBD2. In germline, CDR1 is SGDLS, CDR2 YYNGEE. This CDR3 has 15 residues. The V gene end was trimmed by 3 bases and the J gene end by 0 bases; junction bases not matched to a gene: 3. The CDR3 reads CASSATSASTDTQYF. The CDR3 DNA reads as TGTGCCAGCAGCGCGACTAGCGCTAGCACAGATACGCAGTATTTT.

This clone was counted only a few times. The V and J genes are TRBV7-2 and TRBJ2-7; 8 bases match TRBD2. Germline values: CDR1 SGHTA, CDR2 FQGNSA. The V and J ends lost 4 bases and 0 bases, in that order; junction bases with no gene match: 5. The length of the CDR3 is 15 residues. The CDR3 DNA reads as TGTGCCAGCAGCTCGTCGGGGGGGAGCTCCTACGAGCAGTACTTC. It is translated as CASSSSGGSSYEQYF.